The clone carrying this T cell receptor beta chain was seen only once. All exposed participants met a person with COVID-19 within 2 weeks before entering the study. The data were taken from a study of blood T cell repertoires in COVID-19. About the research overall: COVID-19 samples collected from the United States, Italy and Spain covered acute and convalescent phases. PBMCs, B-cell-depleted T cells, or T cells provided the cDNA or gDNA that made up the material.

The data were produced by immunoSEQ multiplex PCR, yet TCRdb's version contains in-frame clones alone and is incomplete. Of 350,000 to 500,000 clones listed, more than 70% are singletons. With V trimmed by 6 bases and J by 9 bases, 11 bases remained unmatched. The CDR3 has 15 residues. Germline V gene sequence: CDR1 MRHNA, CDR2 SNTAGT. The sequenced sample was PBMCs or T cells enriched from blood (not recorded which). This sequence was found in a woman under 30 who had been exposed to COVID-19. This sequence joins TRBV6-4 and TRBJ2-1; 10 bases match TRBD2. The DNA for the CDR3 is TGTGCCAGCAGATTACTAGCGGGGACATCTGGTGAGCAGTTCTTC. This encodes CASRLLAGTSGEQFF.